This entry features one T cell receptor (beta chain) sequence. Its specificity is unknown. Primers: 60 Vbeta forward and 13 Jbeta reverse. Clones were sequenced by immunoSEQ multiplex PCR, and TCRdb holds only the in-frame ones, with some missing. The sample contains some 170,000 clones, around 75% of which appear only once. The sample comes from a study of cytomegalovirus exposure and HLA in healthy donors. Germline V gene sequence: CDR1 MNHNY, CDR2 SVGAGI (reference sequence). Trimming shortened V by 4 bases and J by 0 bases, and 10 bases separated the two germline ends. The CDR3 extends over 15 amino acids. Overall study findings and caveats: It was in a later analysis that TCR association rates were seen to vary by HLA locus, highest for DRB1 and lowest for HLA-C. In a later analysis, V- and J-gene trimming of beta chains associated with a DCLRE1C missense variant, replicated independently.

The TCR originated in a male donor in good health and CMV-seronegative. This sequence joins TRBV6-6 and TRBJ1-3; D ambiguous. Source material: PBMCs. The CDR3 sequence: CASSFLADSGNTIYF. The CDR3 nucleotides are TGTGCCAGCAGTTTCCTGGCTGACTCTGGAAACACCATATATTTT.